The sequence of this T cell receptor (beta chain) was determined in a study of breast tumors, draining lymph nodes, adjacent tissues. Samples came from axillary lymph nodes draining the breast cancer. On this clonotype itself: Its antigen is unknown.

Each CDR3 protein is one row after TCRdb ran MiXCR on the multiplex PCR reads. The table records about 180,000 distinct CDR3 sequences, around a third of them present only once. Findings of the study overall: Luminal-like breast cancer showed significantly higher tumor–nontumor repertoire similarity than basal-like. Compared with lymph nodes, tumors were less diverse; compared with nontumor tissue, more. Most tumor T cells seemingly derive from lymph node, then expand in tumor.

The sequence derives from a female donor with breast cancer. Some clones in this sample may be carry-over from other donors' samples. Sequencing was carried out using axillary lymph node tissue.

The CDR3 DNA sequence: TGTGCCAGTAGTTCCGCGGGCAGCCTTGCAACTAATGAAAAACTGTTTTTT. Amino acids: CASSSAGSLATNEKLFF. The chain employs TRBV19 and TRBJ1-4; D uncertain. Per germline, CDR1 LNHDA and CDR2 SQIVND (reference sequence). V was cut by 5 bases and J by 0 bases, with 16 bases left in between. The CDR3 spans 17 residues.